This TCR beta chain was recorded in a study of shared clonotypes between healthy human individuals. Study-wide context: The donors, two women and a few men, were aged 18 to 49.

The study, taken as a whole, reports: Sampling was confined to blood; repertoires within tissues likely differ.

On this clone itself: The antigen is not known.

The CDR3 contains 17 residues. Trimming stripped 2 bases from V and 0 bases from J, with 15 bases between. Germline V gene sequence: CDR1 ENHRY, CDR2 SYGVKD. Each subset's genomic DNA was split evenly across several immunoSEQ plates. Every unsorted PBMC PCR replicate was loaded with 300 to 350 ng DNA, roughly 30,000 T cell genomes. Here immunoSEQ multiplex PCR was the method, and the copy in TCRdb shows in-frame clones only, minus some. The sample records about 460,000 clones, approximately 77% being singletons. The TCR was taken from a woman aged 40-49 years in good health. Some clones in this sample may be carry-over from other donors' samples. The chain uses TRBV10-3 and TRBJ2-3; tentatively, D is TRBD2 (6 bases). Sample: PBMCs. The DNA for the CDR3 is TGTGCCATCAGTGAGGCGCGCTTCGGGGGAAGCACAGATACGCAGTATTTT. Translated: CAISEARFGGSTDTQYF.